This TCR beta chain was recorded in a study of blood T cell repertoires in COVID-19. Overall study: Samples taken during acute and convalescent COVID-19 were collected in the United States, Italy and Spain. Sources were T cells, B-cell-depleted T cells, or PBMCs; the material itself was cDNA or gDNA.

How the authors handled the data: Reference gene primers were amplified, and this amplification served to estimate nucleated cell counts. Sequencing used immunoSEQ multiplex PCR; TCRdb keeps in-frame clones, though not all of them. V and J calls and clone size are as listed in that table; D and trimming were resolved from the DNA. This table has about 120,000 clones, approximately 78% appearing once. CDR1 is SGDLS, CDR2 YYNGEE, per germline. This CDR3 contains 14 residues. Trimming left V 1 base short and J 8 bases short, with 12 bases between. This sequence joins TRBV9 and TRBJ1-4; D unresolved. The sequenced sample consisted of peripheral blood. This TCR derives from a man between 65 and 80 years old with acute or convalescent COVID-19. The DNA for the CDR3 is TGTGCCAGCAGCGTAACCCCCTCGGGGGAAAAACTGTTTTTT. Translating it yields CASSVTPSGEKLFF.